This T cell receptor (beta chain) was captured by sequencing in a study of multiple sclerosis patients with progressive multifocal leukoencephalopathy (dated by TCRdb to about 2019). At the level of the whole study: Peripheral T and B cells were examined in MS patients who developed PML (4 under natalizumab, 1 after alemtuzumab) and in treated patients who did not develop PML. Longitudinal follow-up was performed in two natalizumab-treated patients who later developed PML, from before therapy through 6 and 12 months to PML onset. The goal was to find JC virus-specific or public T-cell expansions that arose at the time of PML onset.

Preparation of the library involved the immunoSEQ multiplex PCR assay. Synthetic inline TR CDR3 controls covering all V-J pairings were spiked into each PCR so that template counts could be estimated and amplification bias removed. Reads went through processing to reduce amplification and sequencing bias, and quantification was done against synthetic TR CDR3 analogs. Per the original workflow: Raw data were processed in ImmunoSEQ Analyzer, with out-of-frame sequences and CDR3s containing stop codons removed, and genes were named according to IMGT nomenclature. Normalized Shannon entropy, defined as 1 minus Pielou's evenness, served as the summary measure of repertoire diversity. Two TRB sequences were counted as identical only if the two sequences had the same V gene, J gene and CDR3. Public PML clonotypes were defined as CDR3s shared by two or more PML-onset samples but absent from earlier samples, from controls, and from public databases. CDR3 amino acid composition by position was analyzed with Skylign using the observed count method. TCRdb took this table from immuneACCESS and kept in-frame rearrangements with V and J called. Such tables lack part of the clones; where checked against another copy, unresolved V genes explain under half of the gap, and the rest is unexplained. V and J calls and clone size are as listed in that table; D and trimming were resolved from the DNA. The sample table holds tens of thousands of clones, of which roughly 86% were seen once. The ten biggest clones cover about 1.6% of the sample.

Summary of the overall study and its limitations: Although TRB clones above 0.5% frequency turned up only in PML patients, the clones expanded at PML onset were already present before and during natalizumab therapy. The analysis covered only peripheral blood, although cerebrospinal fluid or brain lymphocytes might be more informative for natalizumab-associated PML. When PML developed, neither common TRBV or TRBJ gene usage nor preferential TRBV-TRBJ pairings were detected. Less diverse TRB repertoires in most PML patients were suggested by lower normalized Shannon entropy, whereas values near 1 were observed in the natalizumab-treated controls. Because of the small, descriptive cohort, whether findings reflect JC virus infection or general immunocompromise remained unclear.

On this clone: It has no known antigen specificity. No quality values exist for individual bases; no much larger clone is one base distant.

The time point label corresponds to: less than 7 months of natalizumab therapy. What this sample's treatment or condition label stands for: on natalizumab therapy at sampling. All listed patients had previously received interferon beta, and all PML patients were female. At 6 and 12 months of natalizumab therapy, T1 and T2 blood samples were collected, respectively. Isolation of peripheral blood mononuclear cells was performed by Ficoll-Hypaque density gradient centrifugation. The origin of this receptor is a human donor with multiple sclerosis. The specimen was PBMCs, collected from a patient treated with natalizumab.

The DNA reads as follows: TGTGCCAGCTCACCACTTGGACAGGGCGCAGATACGCAGTATTTT. The resulting protein is CASSPLGQGADTQYF. The V gene is TRBV18 and the J gene is TRBJ2-3; 8 middle bases align to TRBD1. The CDR3 starts with the cysteine, ends with the phenylalanine, and has 15 residues. Only CDR3 DNA remains: 45 bases, in frame from the first base. Taken from the germline V gene, the CDR1 and CDR2 loops are KGHSH and LQKENI. Trimmed from V: 1 base; trimmed from J: 4 bases; junction bases lacking a gene match: 4. With all but the CDR3 taken from the reference TRBV18 and TRBJ2-3 genes, the full variable domain is: NAGVMQNPRHLVRRRGQEARLRCSPMKGHSHVYWYRQLPEEGLKFMVYLQKENIIDESGMPKERFSAEFPKEGPSILRIQQVVRGDSAAYFCASSPLGQGADTQYFGPGTRLTVL.